Reported below is one TCR beta chain. This clone was recorded once. Its cognate antigen has yet to be identified. The sample holds no much larger clone one base away, and base qualities are not on file. The data stem from a study of cytomegalovirus exposure and HLA in healthy donors (dated by TCRdb to about 2017). Context from the whole study: An earlier analysis of some 600 of the donors reported approximately 280 Gb of sequence data and around 110 million unique TCR beta sequences obtained from about 179 million T cells. In a later genetic analysis, genome-wide SNP genotypes for about three fifths of the 666 donors were used, and that subset was treated as a discovery cohort. An early release that covered roughly 600 HLA-typed donors contained approximately 300 gigabases of sequencing data and some 87 million unique TCR sequences. Typing coverage differed by locus: A, B, C, DRB1 and DQB1 were typed in about 620-640 donors, DQA1 in 522, DPA1 in 600 to 610, and DPB1 in just under 480. In the later analysis, no new phenotypic data were used to find candidate immune exposures; instead, reliance was placed on TCR beta sequences and their occurrence across donors. To predict cytomegalovirus infection status, the study combined high-throughput TCR immunosequencing, statistical association of individual TCRs with disease status, and machine learning. Donor age, sex, ethnicity and CMV serostatus were compiled together with the repertoire data. To study patterns of TCR occurrence, a later analysis re-analyzed previously published TCR beta repertoires from around 670 donors and added high-resolution HLA genotyping. In addition to the first cohort of 666 subjects, a separate validation cohort of around 110 different subjects was used. An earlier analysis of 587 of the donors used high-throughput TCR beta sequencing to judge whether each TCR beta V gene segment behaved as functional or pseudogenic. Every repertoire in the discovery cohort had been generated on one and the same sequencing platform. Four to six DR-DQ haplotypes were handled as single units for association and clustering, since linkage in the cohort was strong. The T cell repertoires of some 700 subjects were profiled by immunosequencing and related to cytomegalovirus serostatus. Class I and class II HLA loci were covered by the typing at four-digit resolution. Among roughly 400 genotyped donors of the cohort, an average of about 240,000 unique TCR beta nucleotide sequences were sequenced per donor, roughly 18% of them non-productive. The study aimed to test whether signatures of past pathogen exposure could be identified by cataloging public T cell receptors. Of the 398 genotyped donors, over 70% fell in the genetic ancestry cluster associated with self-reported Caucasian donors.

The germline ends are 14 bases apart after V is trimmed by 0 bases and J by 5 bases. CDR1 and CDR2, looked up from the germline V gene (reference sequence), are GTSNPN and SVGIG. Including the terminal cysteine and phenylalanine, the CDR3 comprises 14 residues. Of the read, only the CDR3 DNA is kept; its 42 bases are in frame from base 1. Receptor amplification or capture employed the immunoSEQ multiplex PCR assay. The multiplex PCR relied on a mix of 60 forward primers for TCR Vbeta segments and 13 reverse primers for TCR Jbeta segments. A multiplex PCR assay on genomic DNA amplified the CDR3 region of rearranged TCR beta genes. The Illumina HiSeq System was used to sequence the amplified TCR beta libraries as 87-base-pair reads. On the authors' methods: Across the 666 repertoires, a later analysis counted about 81 million unique TCR beta chains, approximately 12 million of which were shared by at least two donors. To remove PCR and sequencing errors, raw reads were error-corrected and collapsed into unique sequences using a nearest-neighbor algorithm that merged closely related sequences. To assign V, D and J gene segments, CDR3 sequences were aligned to IMGT reference sequences. For a sequence to be retained, at least a six-nucleotide match to both a V gene segment and a J gene segment was required. A rearrangement counted as productive if the CDR3 had no stop codons and remained in frame with V and J, and every other rearrangement counted as non-productive. Following IMGT convention, CDR3 was defined as the stretch from the second conserved V-encoded cysteine up to the conserved J-encoded phenylalanine. In an earlier analysis of just under 600 of the donors, sequences lacking an unambiguous match to a single V gene segment were excluded. An earlier analysis of roughly 590 of the donors called V segments functional above 56.7% productive rearrangements and segregating when the between-donor standard deviation exceeded 5%. A statistical classification framework was built to diagnose cytomegalovirus status from the catalog of TCR beta chain sequences. V and J gene assignment, in a later analysis, came from comparing TCR nucleotide sequences with IMGT/GENE-DB human TR gene sequences. Using the TCRdist pipeline, a later analysis assigned CDR3 sequences along with most-parsimonious VDJ recombination scenarios. A later analysis defined each TCR beta chain by its CDR3 amino acid sequence plus V-gene family, and excluded reads lacking a unique V-gene family. To address suspected cross-contamination and a sequencing artifact, a later analysis removed 592 highly shared, low-generation-probability nucleotide sequences. In a later analysis, a clonal expansion index was calculated for each public chain from normalized within-repertoire ranks of inferred template counts. In a later analysis, generation probabilities were computed using a VDJ recombination model fitted to out-of-frame rearrangements, and the results were checked against IGoR. In a later analysis, TCR-TCR, TCR-HLA and TCR-CMV co-occurrence was scored with hypergeometric tests, and a repertoire-size bias correction was applied to TCR pairs. False discovery rates were estimated in a later analysis by permuting HLA or CMV assignments 20 times. A later analysis grouped co-occurring TCRs with DBSCAN, adding TCRdist sequence similarity when clustering within HLA-allele-positive subsets. Repertoires with fewer than 30,000 or more than 120,000 public chains, plus five repertoires with anomalous nucleotide sharing, were excluded from co-occurrence clustering. As stored in TCRdb, this immuneACCESS dataset retains in-frame rearrangements with V and J assigned. A fraction of the clones does not appear; measured against another copy, unresolved V genes explain less than half of the discrepancy, and the remainder lacks a known reason. D and trimming come from the DNA, and the V and J calls and clone size come from that table. Here the sample has fewer than 250,000 clones; around 81% occur a single time. 1.5% to 2% of the sample belongs to the ten largest clones.

The cohort consisted of 666 healthy bone marrow donors. At the time of sampling, all cohort members were nominally healthy, though unrecorded immune exposures were likely present. The donor tested CMV seronegative, placing the donor among the approximately 360 seronegative members of the cohort. Every donor gave a peripheral blood sample, and the peripheral blood mononuclear cells from that sample were used for TCR beta sequencing. The Qiagen DNeasy Blood Extraction Kit was used to extract genomic DNA from the blood cell samples. Results and caveats for the whole study, not just this receptor: A later genetic analysis associated a missense DCLRE1C variant with V-gene and J-gene trimming of TCR beta chains, and an independent cohort replicated the association. In a later analysis, most CMV-associated TCR beta chains were found to appear HLA-restricted, with HLA associations seemingly driven largely by CMV exposure. The authors suggested that the approach could potentially be generalized to other disease states and immunological phenotypes. In the study, 164 TCR beta chains were listed as associated with cytomegalovirus. CMV serostatus was the only immune exposure information available for the cohort. Over 15 rarely observed V segments, including chromosome 9 orphons, were excluded from the earlier analysis of some 590 of the donors because counts were too low. Roughly uniform sequencing depth across donors was assumed in presence/absence analyses, although this assumption may not hold. A later analysis found that TCR association rates varied across HLA loci, with DRB1 alleles showing the most associated TCRs and HLA-C alleles the fewest. Compared with the roughly 710-donor mean, donors in an Asian-associated ancestry cluster had fewer N-insertions in productive TCRs, according to a later genetic analysis. In a later analysis, around 15,000 TCR beta sequences were associated with specific HLA alleles at a false discovery rate of 0.05. A cluster of highly shared sequence variants was judged likely to be a technical artifact of the sequencing pipeline. Some IMGT-functional V segments, including TRBV6-2 and TRBV6-3, could not be distinguished by the 87-base-pair reads and were therefore excluded. Correlated functional status among segregating V segments might be attributable to linkage disequilibrium, but an unknown experimental factor could not be ruled out. This cohort had only TCR beta chains sequenced, and the lack of alpha or paired-chain data limited which features could be detected. When HLA alleles, especially DR and DQ, strongly co-occurred, TCR associations were difficult to assign to individual alleles. Most TCR sequences were seen in very few donors, while some public TCRs were found in many individuals. In an earlier analysis of around 500 of the donors, most TCR beta V segments appeared in productive rearrangements about 87% or about 30% of the time, broadly matching IMGT annotations. Because HLA typing was missing for some donors at each locus, association tests included only the typed subset. In a later analysis, several top co-occurrence clusters were reported to appear linked to parvovirus B19, influenza, CMV and Epstein-Barr virus. In vitro tests confirmed that a few of the cytomegalovirus-associated TCR beta chains recognize cytomegalovirus antigens. A further reported finding was that TCR beta sequences accurately predicted the HLA-A and HLA-B alleles for most subjects in the first cohort. The classifier was reported to diagnose cytomegalovirus status with high specificity and sensitivity in both the original cohort and the validation cohort. In a later analysis, HLA-associated TCR beta chains were found to be more clonally expanded and to have lower generation probabilities than equally common non-associated chains.

Input material: PBMCs. This receptor was taken from a man aged 18 to 35 in good health and CMV-seronegative. The chain couples TRBV30 to TRBJ2-7; the D gene is not confidently resolved. For the CDR3, the sequence is CAWSVGGPLDEQYF. At the DNA level, the sequence is TGTGCCTGGAGTGTTGGTGGGCCCCTTGACGAGCAGTACTTC. Full variable domain (CDR3 extended with the reference TRBV30 and TRBJ2-7 proteins): SQTIHQWPATLVQPVGSPLSLECTVEGTSNPNLYWYRQAAGRGLQLLFYSVGIGQISSEVPQNLSASRPQDRQFILSSKKLLLSDSGFYLCAWSVGGPLDEQYFGPGTRLTVT.